Presented here are 5 T cell receptor beta chains from one specimen sequenced in a study of T-cell reconstitution after alpha-beta-depleted transplantation in children. For TCRbeta, the library was prepared with unique molecular identifiers. MiXCR was run by TCRdb on the PCR reads, yielding one entry per CDR3 protein. The sample comprises about 540,000 distinct CDR3 sequences, approximately 20% of which are singletons, and over 3% rests with the top ten. The sequencing used PBMCs from the stem cell graft donor, collected from the stem cell graft. These receptors were obtained from a human donor who donated a stem cell graft to a child with acute lymphoblastic leukemia.

The CDR3: CASSFLEADTQYF. The CDR3 DNA is TGTGCCAGCAGCTTCCTAGAGGCAGATACGCAGTATTTT. V and J are TRBV7-3 and TRBJ2-3; no clear D. CDR1 and CDR2 (germline): SGHTA, FQGTGA. With 3 bases removed from V and 4 bases from J, the gap between germline ends came to 8 bases. This CDR3 region has 13 residues.

This chain joins TRBV20-1 and TRBJ2-7, with 7 positions matching TRBD2. This CDR3 comprises 14 residues. With 5 bases clipped from V and 1 base from J, the junction kept 8 bases outside the gene matches. Germline assignment: CDR1 DFQATT and CDR2 SNEGSKA (reference sequence). CDR3 region: CSAEGLAASYEQYF. The CDR3 bases are TGCAGTGCTGAGGGGCTAGCGGCTTCCTACGAGCAGTACTTC.

This clonotype was seen a few times. V and J are TRBV20-1 and TRBJ1-2; D not resolved. The V end lost 3 bases, the J end lost 8 bases, and 16 bases lay between the germline ends. The CDR3 length is 13 residues. In germline, CDR1 is DFQATT, CDR2 SNEGSKA (reference sequence). CDR3 DNA: TGCAGTGCTAGTAACAGTCAGAGGAAAGGCTACACCTTC. This sequence encodes CSASNSQRKGYTF.

This clonotype was detected only a few times. The chain carries TRBV5-1 and TRBJ2-5, with TRBD1 identical over 11 bases. The CDR3 sequence is 15 residues long. J was trimmed by 5 bases and V by 3 bases; bases with no gene match: 6. The germline V gene encodes CDR1 SGHRS and CDR2 YFSETQ. The CDR3 DNA reads as TGCGCCAGCAGCTACCGGACAGGGGGCAGCGAGACCCAGTACTTC. Translating it yields CASSYRTGGSETQYF.

This sequence joins TRBV6-2 or TRBV6-3 and TRBJ2-1; D gene ambiguous. This CDR3 contains 14 residues. The V gene's germline CDR1 is MNHEY and CDR2 SVGEGT. V lost 4 bases to trimming and J lost 7 bases, with 14 bases between them. The CDR3 loop reads CASSWGWPLNEQFF. The CDR3 DNA follows: TGTGCCAGCAGTTGGGGATGGCCGCTGAATGAGCAGTTCTTC.